Following are 18 T cell receptor beta chains from one sample sequenced in a study of T and B cells in COVID-19 patients. TRB was amplified from approximately 250-500 ng of blood genomic DNA. BIOMED2 TRB-A/B primer pools were used in multiplex TRB PCR. MiXCR, run by TCRdb on the multiplex PCR reads, gives a single entry per CDR3 protein. The data show over 15,000 distinct CDR3 sequences, approximately 30% seen once. Sequencing used blood. Every receptor here comes from a human donor who had recovered from COVID-19.

CDR3 nucleotide sequence: TGTGCCAGCAGTCCGACGAGGGTACCCTACAATGAGCAGTTCTTC. Encoded protein: CASSPTRVPYNEQFF. V is TRBV6-5 and J is TRBJ2-1, with D maybe TRBD2 (5 bases). V was pared by 5 bases and J by 2 bases, with 13 bases between. This CDR3 region has 15 residues. Looked up from germline, CDR1 is MNHEY and CDR2 is SVGAGI.

This clonotype was counted many times. The J gene is TRBJ2-5, the V gene TRBV6-2 or TRBV6-3, with 9 nucleotides matching TRBD1. This CDR3 comprises 14 residues. Trimming at V came to 6 bases and at J to 5 bases, leaving 7 bases not matched to a gene. Germline V CDR1 and CDR2: MNHEY, SVGEGT. The CDR3 sequence: CASRKGQGGETQYF. CDR3 DNA: TGTGCCAGCAGGAAGGGACAGGGAGGGGAGACCCAGTACTTC.

CDR3 loop: CATEFTGAGSQPQHF. CDR3 sequence (DNA): TGTGCCACCGAATTTACAGGAGCGGGCAGTCAGCCCCAGCATTTT. V and J are TRBV6-2 or TRBV6-3 and TRBJ1-5; TRBD1 might be the D (5 bases). V was cut by 10 bases and J by 6 bases, with 22 bases left in between. Germline V gene lookup returns CDR1 MNHEY and CDR2 SVGEGT. This CDR3 has 15 amino acids.

This clonotype was seen repeatedly, ten times or more. This chain uses TRBV19 with TRBJ1-1, with 8 bases identical to TRBD1. The CDR3 spans 13 residues. CDR1 is LNHDA, CDR2 SQIVND, per germline (reference sequence). The V segment lost 5 bases and the J segment 5 bases; nucleotides outside the gene matches: 4. DNA of the CDR3: TGTGCCAGTAGTCTCGGACAGGGTACTGAAGCTTTCTTT. Its protein is CASSLGQGTEAFF.

Regarding this clonotype: A much larger clone lies a single base off, so this may be a read error. This chain uses TRBV19 with TRBJ1-2; perhaps TRBD1 as D (5 bases). The CDR3 loop spans 14 amino acids. Germline assignment: CDR1 LNHDA and CDR2 SQIVND (reference sequence). CDR3 nucleotide sequence: TGTGCCAGTACTATAGGGACCGGTAACTATGGCTACACCTTC. Its protein is CASTIGTGNYGYTF.

This clonotype was picked up a small number of times. The germline gene is not matched at one end of the junction; a read error may be the cause. The CDR3 protein is CASSLKGTGRFF. The CDR3 region has the DNA TGTGCCAGCAGTTTAAAAGGGACAGGGCGATTCTTC. The V call is TRBV28, the J call TRBJ2-7, with 9 nucleotides matching TRBD1. Looked up from germline, CDR1 is MDHEN and CDR2 is SYDVKM. The CDR3 covers 12 residues.

The chain employs TRBV7-6 and TRBJ1-4, with TRBD1 matching over 8 bases. In germline, CDR1 is SGHVS, CDR2 FNYEAQ. V dropped 4 bases and J dropped 8; count of bases not matched to a gene: 9. This CDR3 comprises 15 residues. The CDR3 sequence: CASSSSATGGEKLFF. DNA of the CDR3: TGTGCCAGCAGCTCCAGCGCCACAGGGGGAGAAAAACTGTTTTTT.

V is TRBV20-1 and J is TRBJ1-2, with TRBD1 identical over 7 bases. The CDR3 is 13 residues long. J lost 5 bases, V lost 3 bases, and 6 bases had no gene match. Per germline, CDR1 DFQATT and CDR2 SNEGSKA (reference sequence). CDR3 nucleotides: TGCAGTGCTAGTGACAGGGTCGGGTATGGCTACACCTTC. Protein sequence: CSASDRVGYGYTF.

This clonotype was recorded at least ten times. The CDR3 loop is CASSFLIGDLGTQYF. CDR3 nucleotides: TGTGCCAGCAGTTTTTTAATCGGGGACCTGGGTACGCAGTATTTT. This sequence joins TRBV27 and TRBJ2-3, with D possibly being TRBD1 or TRBD2 (5 bases each). With 3 bases removed from V and 8 bases from J, the gap between germline ends came to 18 bases. Germline CDR1 and CDR2: MNHEY and SMNVEV (reference sequence). The CDR3 runs 15 residues.

This clonotype was seen a few times. The chain has TRBV5-1 and TRBJ2-1, with 11 nucleotides matching TRBD2. There are 16 residues in the CDR3. Germline CDR1 is SGHRS and CDR2 is YFSETQ. The J segment lost 3 bases and the V segment lost 0 bases, leaving 2 bases of the junction unmatched. The CDR3 sequence is CASSLGTSGFYNEQFF. The CDR3 coding sequence is TGCGCCAGCAGCTTGGGGACTAGCGGGTTCTACAATGAGCAGTTCTTC.

The table lists this clonotype with a few counts. The gene calls are TRBV6-2 or TRBV6-3 and TRBJ1-2; D gene uncertain. Trimming cost V 6 bases and J 7 bases, with 9 bases left between them. The germline CDR1 and CDR2 sequences are MNHEY and SVGEGT. CDR3 length: 11 amino acids. CDR3 amino acids: CASSWEGGYTF. DNA of the CDR3: TGTGCCAGCAGCTGGGAGGGTGGCTACACCTTC.

The chain recombines TRBV20-1 with TRBJ1-4; 9 bases line up with TRBD1. The length of the CDR3 is 13 residues. The junction had 5 bases not matched to a gene; V was cut back by 6 bases and J by 6 bases. CDR1 and CDR2 from the germline V gene are DFQATT and SNEGSKA (reference sequence). The CDR3 coding sequence is TGCAGTGCCCCGGGACAGGGTGATGAAAAACTGTTTTTT. Encoded protein: CSAPGQGDEKLFF.

This clonotype was observed a few times. The genes are TRBV6-5 and TRBJ2-7; 8 nucleotides align to TRBD1. The CDR3 runs 15 residues. Germline assignment: CDR1 MNHEY and CDR2 SVGAGI. With 5 bases clipped from V and 3 bases from J, the junction kept 9 bases outside the gene matches. The DNA for the CDR3 is TGTGCCAGCAGTACCCCCGGCAGGGGGCACTACGAGCAGTACTTC. This translates into CASSTPGRGHYEQYF.

The J gene is TRBJ2-4, the V gene TRBV6-6, with D possibly being TRBD2 (5 bases). This CDR3 has 16 residues. CDR1 and CDR2 from the germline V gene are MNHNY and SVGAGI (reference sequence). The ends were cut back, 2 bases at V and 0 bases at J, with 11 bases in the middle. CDR3 DNA sequence: TGTGCCAGCAGTTACGGACTGGAGAGAGCCAAAAACATTCAGTACTTC. Translating gives CASSYGLERAKNIQYF.

Within the sample, this clonotype is medium-sized (0.01 to 0.1%). The chain is built from TRBV6-2 or TRBV6-3 and TRBJ2-7, with a weak D call TRBD1 (6 bases). V shed 0 bases and J shed 2 bases, with 11 bases lying between them. This CDR3 is built from 15 residues. CDR1 and CDR2 from the germline V gene are MNHEY and SVGEGT. DNA of the CDR3: TGTGCCAGCAGTTACTCTGGGGACAAACCCTACGAGCAGTACTTC. This codes for CASSYSGDKPYEQYF.

The chain links TRBV5-5 to TRBJ1-1; D may be TRBD1 (5 bases). This CDR3 is 14 amino acids long. V was shortened by 1 base and J by 1 base, with 8 bases between the two germline ends. Germline-derived CDR1 and CDR2 are SGHKS and YYEKEE (reference sequence). The chain's CDR3 is CASSLTGGNTEAFF. CDR3 coding DNA: TGTGCCAGCAGCTTGACAGGTGGGAACACTGAAGCTTTCTTT.

In DNA, the CDR3 is TGTGCCACCAGTGACCTGGACAATGAGCAGTTCTTC. Translated, it gives CATSDLDNEQFF. J is TRBJ2-1 and V is TRBV24-1; D is ambiguous. The CDR3 length is 12 residues. V was shortened by 4 bases and J by 5 bases, with 5 bases between the two germline ends. CDR1 and CDR2 from the germline V gene are KGHDR and SFDVKD.

The chain couples TRBV7-9 to TRBJ2-7; no clear D gene. CDR3 length: 12 amino acids. Germline loops: CDR1 SEHNR, CDR2 FQNEAQ (reference sequence). The V end lost 8 bases, the J end lost 1 base, and 9 bases lay between the germline ends. CDR3 in amino acids: CASDFGSYEQYF. The CDR3 coding sequence is TGTGCCAGCGACTTCGGGTCCTACGAGCAGTACTTC.